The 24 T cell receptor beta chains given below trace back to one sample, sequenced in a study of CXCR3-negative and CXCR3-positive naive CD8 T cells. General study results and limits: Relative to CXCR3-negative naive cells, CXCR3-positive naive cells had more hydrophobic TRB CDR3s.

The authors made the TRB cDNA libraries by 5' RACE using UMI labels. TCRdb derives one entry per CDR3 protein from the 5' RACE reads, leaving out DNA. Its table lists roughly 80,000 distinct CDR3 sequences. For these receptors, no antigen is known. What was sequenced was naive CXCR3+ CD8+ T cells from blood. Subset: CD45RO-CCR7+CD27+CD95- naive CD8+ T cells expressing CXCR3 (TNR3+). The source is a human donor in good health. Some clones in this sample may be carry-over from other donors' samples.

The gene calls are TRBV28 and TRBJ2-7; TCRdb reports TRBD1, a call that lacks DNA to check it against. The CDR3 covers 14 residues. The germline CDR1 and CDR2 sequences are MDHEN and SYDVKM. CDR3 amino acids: CASSSTVPLSEQYF.

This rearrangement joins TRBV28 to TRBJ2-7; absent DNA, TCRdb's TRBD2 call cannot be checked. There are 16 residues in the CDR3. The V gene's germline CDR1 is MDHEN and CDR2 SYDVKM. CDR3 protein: CASSSRLAGLAYEQYF.

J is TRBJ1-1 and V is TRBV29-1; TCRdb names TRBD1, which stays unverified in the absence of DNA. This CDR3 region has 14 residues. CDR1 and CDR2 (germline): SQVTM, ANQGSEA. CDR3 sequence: CSVVGQDENTEAFF.

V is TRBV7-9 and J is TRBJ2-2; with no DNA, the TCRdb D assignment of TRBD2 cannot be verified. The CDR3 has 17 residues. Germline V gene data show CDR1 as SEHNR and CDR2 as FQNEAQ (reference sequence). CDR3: CASRPAGAGGPAGELFF.

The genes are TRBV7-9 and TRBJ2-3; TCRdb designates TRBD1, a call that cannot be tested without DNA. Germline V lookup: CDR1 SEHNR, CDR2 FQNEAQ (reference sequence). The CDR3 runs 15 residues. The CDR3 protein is CASSLALTGADTQYF.

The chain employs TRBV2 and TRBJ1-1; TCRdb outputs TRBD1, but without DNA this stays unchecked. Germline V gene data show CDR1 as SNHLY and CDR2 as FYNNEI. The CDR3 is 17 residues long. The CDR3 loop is CASRPSPGTGSNTEAFF.

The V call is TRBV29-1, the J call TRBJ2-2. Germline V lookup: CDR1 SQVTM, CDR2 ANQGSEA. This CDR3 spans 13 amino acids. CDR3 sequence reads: CSVTTKNTGELFF.

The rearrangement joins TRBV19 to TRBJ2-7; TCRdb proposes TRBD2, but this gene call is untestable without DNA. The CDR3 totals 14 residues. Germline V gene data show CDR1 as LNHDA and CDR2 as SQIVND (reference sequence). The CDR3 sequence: CASSKRGDSYEQYF.

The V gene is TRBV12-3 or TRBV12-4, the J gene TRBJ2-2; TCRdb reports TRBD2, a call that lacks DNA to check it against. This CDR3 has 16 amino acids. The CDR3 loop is CASQRAGGPYTGELFF.

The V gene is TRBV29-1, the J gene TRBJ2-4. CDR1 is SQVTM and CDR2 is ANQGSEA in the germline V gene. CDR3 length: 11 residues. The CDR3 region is CSVEKQNIQYF.

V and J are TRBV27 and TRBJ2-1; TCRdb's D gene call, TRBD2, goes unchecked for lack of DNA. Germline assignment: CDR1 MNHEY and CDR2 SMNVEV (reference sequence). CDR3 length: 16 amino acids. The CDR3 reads CASSLSGLAGNNEQFF.

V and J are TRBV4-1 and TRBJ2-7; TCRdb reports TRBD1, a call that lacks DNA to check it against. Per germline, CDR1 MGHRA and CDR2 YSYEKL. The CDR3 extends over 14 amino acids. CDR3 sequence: CASSRGTEAYEQYF.

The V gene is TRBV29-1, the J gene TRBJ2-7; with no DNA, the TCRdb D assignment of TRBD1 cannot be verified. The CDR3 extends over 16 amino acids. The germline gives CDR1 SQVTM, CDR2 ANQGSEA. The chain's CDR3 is CSVEGGGDRVYGEQYF.

CDR3: CASSSSEWGSYNEQFF. V and J are TRBV6-2 or TRBV6-3 and TRBJ2-1. Germline lookup yields CDR1 MNHEY and CDR2 SVGEGT. CDR3 length: 16 amino acids.

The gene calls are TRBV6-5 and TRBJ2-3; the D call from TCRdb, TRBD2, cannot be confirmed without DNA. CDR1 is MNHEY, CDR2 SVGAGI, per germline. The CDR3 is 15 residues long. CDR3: CASSPTLGRQSTQYF.

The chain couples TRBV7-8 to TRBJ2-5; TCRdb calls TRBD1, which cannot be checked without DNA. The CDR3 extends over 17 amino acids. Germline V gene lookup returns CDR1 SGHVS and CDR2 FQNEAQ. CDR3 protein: CASSWRPTGVDQETQYF.

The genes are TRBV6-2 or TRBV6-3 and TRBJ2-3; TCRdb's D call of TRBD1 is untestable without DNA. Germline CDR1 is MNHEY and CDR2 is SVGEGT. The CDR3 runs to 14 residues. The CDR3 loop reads CASTQRQGTDTQYF.

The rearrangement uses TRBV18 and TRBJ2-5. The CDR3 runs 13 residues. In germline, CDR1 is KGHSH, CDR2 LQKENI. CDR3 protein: CASSPPGEETQYF. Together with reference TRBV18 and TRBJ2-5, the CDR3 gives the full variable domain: NAGVMQNPRHLVRRRGQEARLRCSPMKGHSHVYWYRQLPEEGLKFMVYLQKENIIDESGMPKERFSAEFPKEGPSILRIQQVVRGDSAAYFCASSPPGEETQYFGPGTRLLVL.

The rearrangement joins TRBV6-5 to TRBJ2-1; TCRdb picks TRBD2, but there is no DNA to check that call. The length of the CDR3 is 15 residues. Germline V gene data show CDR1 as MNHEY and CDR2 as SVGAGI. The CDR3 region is CASTTSGSSYNEQFF.

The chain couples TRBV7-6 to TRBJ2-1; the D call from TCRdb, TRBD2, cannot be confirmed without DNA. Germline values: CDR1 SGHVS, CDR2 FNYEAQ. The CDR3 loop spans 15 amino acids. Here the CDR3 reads CASSPGTSGSNEQFF.

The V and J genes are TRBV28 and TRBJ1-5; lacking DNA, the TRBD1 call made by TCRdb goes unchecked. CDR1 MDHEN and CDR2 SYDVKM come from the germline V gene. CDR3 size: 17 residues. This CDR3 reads CASTQGSNRQGYQPQHF.

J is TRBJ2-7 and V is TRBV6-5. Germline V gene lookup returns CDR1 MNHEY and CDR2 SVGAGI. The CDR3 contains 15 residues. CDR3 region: CASSYSNLGLDEQYF.

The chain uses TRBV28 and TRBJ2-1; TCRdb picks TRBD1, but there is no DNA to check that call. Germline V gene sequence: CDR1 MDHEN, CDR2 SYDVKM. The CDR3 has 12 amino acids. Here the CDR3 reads CASSLQGNEQFF.

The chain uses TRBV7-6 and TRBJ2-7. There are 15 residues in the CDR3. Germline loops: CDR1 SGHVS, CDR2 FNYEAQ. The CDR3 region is CASSWTSDSSYEQYF. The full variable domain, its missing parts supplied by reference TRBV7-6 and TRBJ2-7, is GAGVSQSPRYKVTKRGQDVALRCDPISGHVSLYWYRQALGQGPEFLTYFNYEAQQDKSGLPNDRFSAERPEGSISTLTIQRTEQRDSAMYRCASSWTSDSSYEQYFGPGTRLTVT.